One T cell receptor beta chain is described in this entry. Antigen specificity is unknown. A J-beta primer mix and a sample-barcoded 5' primer were used in a second PCR of about 7 to 12 cycles. TCRdb passed the 5' RACE reads through MiXCR, listing each CDR3 protein once. The sample holds around 1,000,000 distinct CDR3 sequences, under 30% seen once. Germline V CDR1 and CDR2: SQVTM, ANQGSEA. The length of the CDR3 is 13 residues. This sample is part of a study of blood T cells in healthy people across ages. Each donor was a healthy Caucasian individual from Russia, aged roughly 6 to 100. Study-level results: It was found that TCR beta diversity correlated strongly with the percentage of naive T cells.

This sample also appeared in a second study, on T cells of mothers and their children. That paper notes: Nine systemically healthy Caucasian donors: three mothers, six children.

The chain combines TRBV29-1 with TRBJ2-5, with D possibly matching TRBD1 (5 bases). The assigned J gene may be wrong: the sequence end matches TRBJ2-7 better. This clonotype was sampled from a girl aged 2-10 years in good health. The sample comprised blood. The CDR3 loop reads CSVQSGYQAEQYF. The DNA of the CDR3 is TGCAGCGTGCAGTCAGGGTATCAGGCCGAGCAGTACTTC.